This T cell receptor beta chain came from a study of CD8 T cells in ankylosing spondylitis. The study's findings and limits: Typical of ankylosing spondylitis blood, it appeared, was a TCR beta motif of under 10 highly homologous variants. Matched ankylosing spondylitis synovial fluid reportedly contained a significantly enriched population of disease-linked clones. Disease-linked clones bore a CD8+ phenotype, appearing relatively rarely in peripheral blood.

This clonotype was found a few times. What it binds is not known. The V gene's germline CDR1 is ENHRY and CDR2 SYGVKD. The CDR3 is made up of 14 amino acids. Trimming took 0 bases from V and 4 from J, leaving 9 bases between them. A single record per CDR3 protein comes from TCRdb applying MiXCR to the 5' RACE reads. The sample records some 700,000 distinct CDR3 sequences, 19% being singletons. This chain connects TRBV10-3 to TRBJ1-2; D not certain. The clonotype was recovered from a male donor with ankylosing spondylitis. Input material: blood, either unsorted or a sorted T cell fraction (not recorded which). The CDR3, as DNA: TGTGCCATCAGTGAGTCTGAGACCCCCTATGGCTACACCTTC. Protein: CAISESETPYGYTF.